The clone carrying this T cell receptor (beta chain) was detected a few times. The data originate from a study of T cells of healthy individuals. One entry per CDR3 protein results from TCRdb running MiXCR on the 5' RACE reads. The sample shows around 100,000 distinct CDR3 sequences, about 16% of them seen only once. The source of this sequence is a human donor in good health.

The CDR3 nucleotides read TGTGCCACTGTGAACACTGGGACTACCCCCACCTACGAGCAGTACTTC. It encodes CATVNTGTTPTYEQYF. This chain uses TRBV28 with TRBJ2-7, with 7 bases fitting TRBD2. Germline V gene data show CDR1 as MDHEN and CDR2 as SYDVKM. V gave up 10 bases and J gave up 2 bases; unmatched junction bases: 17. The CDR3 length is 16 residues.